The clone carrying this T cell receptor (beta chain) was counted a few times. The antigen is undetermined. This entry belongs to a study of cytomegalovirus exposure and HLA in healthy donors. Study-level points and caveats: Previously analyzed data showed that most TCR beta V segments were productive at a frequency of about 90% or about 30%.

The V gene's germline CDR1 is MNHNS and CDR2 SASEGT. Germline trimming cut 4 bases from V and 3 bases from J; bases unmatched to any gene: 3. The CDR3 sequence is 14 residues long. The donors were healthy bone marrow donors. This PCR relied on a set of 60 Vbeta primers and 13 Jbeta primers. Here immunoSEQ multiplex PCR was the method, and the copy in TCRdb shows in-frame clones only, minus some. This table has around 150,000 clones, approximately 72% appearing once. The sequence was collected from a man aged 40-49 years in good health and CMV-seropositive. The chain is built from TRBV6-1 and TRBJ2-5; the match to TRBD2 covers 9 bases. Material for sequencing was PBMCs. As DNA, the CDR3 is TGTGCCAGCAGTGCTTTAGCGGGGGAAGAGACCCAGTACTTC. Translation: CASSALAGEETQYF.